One and the same sample provided the 4 T cell receptor beta chains below, sequenced in a study of shared clonotypes between healthy human individuals. Only in-frame clones appear in the TCRdb table, and some are missing; sequencing was by immunoSEQ multiplex PCR. The sample contains about 1.5 million clones, roughly 96% of which appear only once. The sequencing sample was made of naive CD4+ T cells sorted from blood. The subset: CD45RA+ positively selected. The receptor set was obtained from a man aged 25-45 years in good health.

For the CDR3, the DNA is TGTGCCAGCCGCGGGGGAGCCGGGGCCAACGTCCTGACTTTC. It is translated as CASRGGAGANVLTF. This chain connects TRBV28 to TRBJ2-6; 7 nucleotides line up with TRBD2. CDR3 length: 14 amino acids. Trimming at V came to 8 bases and at J to 4 bases, leaving 5 bases not matched to a gene. CDR1 MDHEN and CDR2 SYDVKM come from the germline V gene.

The chain recombines TRBV4-1 with TRBJ2-4; 7 nucleotides align to TRBD1. V dropped 3 bases and J dropped 1; count of bases not matched to a gene: 12. CDR1 MGHRA and CDR2 YSYEKL come from the germline V gene. The CDR3 extends over 18 amino acids. The CDR3, as DNA: TGCGCCAGCAGCCACCCTGGGGCAGGGGGAAACGCCAAAAACATTCAGTACTTC. Translation: CASSHPGAGGNAKNIQYF.

The gene calls are TRBV27 and TRBJ1-4, with unresolved D. The germline CDR1 and CDR2 sequences are MNHEY and SMNVEV (reference sequence). CDR3 size: 13 residues. Trimming left V 2 bases short and J 8 bases short, with 9 bases between. Here the CDR3 reads CASSLSRKEKLFF. CDR3 bases: TGTGCCAGCAGTTTAAGTCGAAAAGAAAAACTGTTTTTT.

Written as DNA, the CDR3 is TGTGCCAGCTCCGATGGAGTGAACACTGAAGCTTTCTTT. Protein: CASSDGVNTEAFF. The chain is built from TRBV7-9 and TRBJ1-1, with D unclear. Trimming removed 8 bases at V and 0 bases at J, with 10 bases between. CDR3 length: 13 amino acids. The germline V gene has CDR1 SEHNR and CDR2 FQNEAQ (reference sequence).